The 16 T cell receptor beta chains presented below share a single source sample, sequenced in a study of cytomegalovirus exposure and HLA in healthy donors. The PCR contained 60 Vbeta and 13 Jbeta primers. The method was immunoSEQ multiplex PCR; TCRdb's version includes in-frame clones alone and lacks a portion of them. The top ten hold around 0.97% of the sample, which has fewer than 200,000 clones, 75% to 80% seen once. Sequencing input: PBMCs. Receptors originate from a woman aged 45-59 years in good health and CMV-seropositive.

This CDR3 is CASSQDWARAGKTYEQYF. For the CDR3, the DNA is TGTGCCAGCAGCCAAGATTGGGCCCGGGCGGGAAAAACCTACGAGCAGTACTTC. V is TRBV4-2 and J is TRBJ2-7; a possible D gene is TRBD2 (6 bases). Germline CDR1 reads LGHNA; CDR2 reads YNFKEQ. The CDR3 totals 18 residues. The ends were cut back, 0 bases at V and 2 bases at J, with 20 bases in the middle.

The table lists this clone with a few counts. The gene calls are TRBV28 and TRBJ1-1; D might be TRBD1 (5 bases). Between the trimmed V and J ends, which lost 3 bases and 6 bases, there was a span of 14 bases. Germline-derived CDR1 and CDR2 are MDHEN and SYDVKM. The CDR3 loop spans 14 amino acids. Here the CDR3 DNA reads TGTGCCAGCAGTTTTGGCGGGGGGTCAGCTGAAGCTTTCTTT. Its translation is CASSFGGGSAEAFF.

V and J are TRBV18 and TRBJ1-1; TRBD1 might be the D (5 bases). Germline assignment: CDR1 KGHSH and CDR2 LQKENI. The CDR3 spans 15 residues. Between the trimmed V and J ends, which lost 4 bases and 8 bases, there was a span of 20 bases. CDR3: CASSQKTDRTAEAFF. CDR3 nucleotides: TGTGCCAGCTCACAAAAGACAGACAGAACAGCGGAAGCTTTCTTT.

The V call is TRBV15, the J call TRBJ2-5; 12 bases are shared with TRBD1. This CDR3 comprises 17 residues. The germline gives CDR1 LNHNV, CDR2 YYDKDF (reference sequence). V was pared by 1 base and J by 1 base, with 4 bases of the junction left unmatched. The CDR3 bases are TGTGCCACCAGCAGAGCTGCGGGACAGGGGGCCCAAGAGACCCAGTACTTC. It yields the protein CATSRAAGQGAQETQYF.

This clone was seen just once. V gene TRBV5-1 combines with J gene TRBJ2-1; D possibly corresponds to TRBD2 (7 bases). CDR3 size: 16 residues. V lost 1 base, J lost 2 bases, and 13 bases lay in between. Looked up from germline, CDR1 is SGHRS and CDR2 is YFSETQ. CDR3 bases: TGCGCCAGCAGCTTGCTTGCGGGGGCGCCCTACAATGAGCAGTTCTTC. Its protein product is CASSLLAGAPYNEQFF. The full variable domain, rest sourced from reference TRBV5-1 and TRBJ2-1, is KAGVTQTPRYLIKTRGQQVTLSCSPISGHRSVSWYQQTPGQGLQFLFEYFSETQRNKGNFPGRFSGRQFSNSRSEMNVSTLELGDSALYLCASSLLAGAPYNEQFFGPGTRLTVL.

The chain uses TRBV6-5 and TRBJ1-2; D may be TRBD1 (6 bases). CDR1 MNHEY and CDR2 SVGAGI come from the germline V gene. The CDR3 is made up of 16 amino acids. Deletions cut 0 bases from V and 1 base from J, with 12 bases between. The CDR3 DNA sequence: TGTGCCAGCAGTTACTCCCAGCTACAGGGTAACTATGGCTACACCTTC. Amino acids: CASSYSQLQGNYGYTF.

The J gene is TRBJ1-1, the V gene TRBV21-1. TRBV21-1 represents a pseudogene. The CDR3 is made up of 13 amino acids. The CDR3 sequence is CASSKAGFTEAFF. CDR3 sequence (DNA): TGTGCCAGCAGCAAGGCGGGGTTCACTGAAGCTTTCTTT.

The chain combines TRBV6-1 with TRBJ1-4; possible D gene TRBD1, 6 bases. The CDR3 is 15 amino acids. Germline CDR1 reads MNHNS; CDR2 reads SASEGT. V was trimmed by 5 bases and J by 8 bases, leaving 18 bases between them. DNA of the CDR3: TGTGCCAGCAGTCCCCTGGGGGCCATGGGAGAAAAACTGTTTTTT. This sequence encodes CASSPLGAMGEKLFF.

This clone was found a few times. CDR3 sequence: CASSLVGTGYEQYF. The CDR3 region has the DNA TGTGCCAGCAGCTTGGTAGGGACAGGCTACGAGCAGTACTTC. This rearrangement joins TRBV5-4 to TRBJ2-7, with 8 positions matching TRBD1. CDR1 SGHNT and CDR2 YYREEE come from the germline V gene (reference sequence). Unmatched junction bases numbered 2, after V lost 0 bases and J lost 3 bases. The CDR3 totals 14 residues. Full variable domain (remainder filled in from reference TRBV5-4 and TRBJ2-7): ETGVTQSPTHLIKTRGQQVTLRCSSQSGHNTVSWYQQALGQGPQFIFQYYREEENGRGNFPPRFSGLQFPNYSSELNVNALELDDSALYLCASSLVGTGYEQYFGPGTRLTVT.

The chain joins TRBV6-5 to TRBJ1-1; D is possibly TRBD1 (5 bases). Germline CDR1 MNHEY, CDR2 SVGAGI. Trimming shortened V by 4 bases and J by 0 bases, and 12 bases separated the two germline ends. There are 15 residues in the CDR3. The CDR3 loop is CASSSSGPMNTEAFF. CDR3 sequence (DNA): TGTGCCAGCAGTTCGTCAGGGCCTATGAACACTGAAGCTTTCTTT.

This chain connects TRBV7-3 to TRBJ2-3, with TRBD2 matching over 10 bases. V dropped 5 bases and J dropped 1; count of bases not matched to a gene: 9. Germline values: CDR1 SGHTA, CDR2 FQGTGA. The CDR3 has 17 residues. CDR3 loop: CASSLDTSGAGTDTQYF. CDR3 DNA: TGTGCCAGCAGCCTAGATACTAGCGGGGCGGGCACAGATACGCAGTATTTT. Variable domain in full (rest from reference TRBV7-3 and TRBJ2-3): GAGVSQTPSNKVTEKGKYVELRCDPISGHTALYWYRQSLGQGPEFLIYFQGTGAADDSGLPNDRFFAVRPEGSVSTLKIQRTERGDSAVYLCASSLDTSGAGTDTQYFGPGTRLTVL.

This clone was picked up a small number of times. The rearrangement links TRBV4-2 to TRBJ2-7; a weak D match, TRBD2 (6 bases). V lost 5 bases and J 5 bases, leaving 19 bases between the germline ends. Germline CDR1 and CDR2: LGHNA and YNFKEQ. The CDR3 covers 15 residues. CDR3 DNA sequence: TGTGCCAGCAGCAGCGCCCGGGGGTCCGCAGACGAGCAGTACTTC. Protein sequence: CASSSARGSADEQYF.

The rearrangement joins TRBV5-1 to TRBJ2-3, with 8 nucleotides matching TRBD2. This CDR3 has 14 residues. The V gene end was trimmed by 4 bases and the J gene end by 5 bases; junction bases not matched to a gene: 6. The V gene's germline CDR1 is SGHRS and CDR2 YFSETQ. The CDR3 DNA follows: TGCGCCAGCAGCCCGGGGGGGCCAGGAGATACGCAGTATTTT. This encodes CASSPGGPGDTQYF. Drawing the rest from reference TRBV5-1 and TRBJ2-3, the complete variable domain is KAGVTQTPRYLIKTRGQQVTLSCSPISGHRSVSWYQQTPGQGLQFLFEYFSETQRNKGNFPGRFSGRQFSNSRSEMNVSTLELGDSALYLCASSPGGPGDTQYFGPGTRLTVL.

The chain has TRBV15 and TRBJ1-2; 7 bases are a match to TRBD1. The CDR3 is 15 residues long. The germline V gene has CDR1 LNHNV and CDR2 YYDKDF (reference sequence). The junction had 6 bases not matched to a gene; V was cut back by 0 bases and J by 5 bases. The CDR3 here is CATSRDKGAVYGYTF. DNA of the CDR3: TGTGCCACCAGCAGAGATAAGGGGGCGGTGTATGGCTACACCTTC. The full variable domain, rest sourced from reference TRBV15 and TRBJ1-2, is DAMVIQNPRYQVTQFGKPVTLSCSQTLNHNVMYWYQQKSSQAPKLLFHYYDKDFNNEADTPDNFQSRRPNTSFCFLDIRSPGLGDTAMYLCATSRDKGAVYGYTFGSGTRLTVV.

The V call is TRBV11-2, the J call TRBJ1-4; unclear D gene. Germline V CDR1 and CDR2: SGHAT, FQNNGV. The V end lost 6 bases, the J end lost 0 bases, and 11 bases lay between the germline ends. CDR3 length: 15 amino acids. The CDR3 protein is CASSPTRATNEKLFF. The CDR3 bases are TGTGCCAGCAGTCCCACCCGGGCAACTAATGAAAAACTGTTTTTT. Combining the CDR3 with reference TRBV11-2 and TRBJ1-4 gives the whole variable domain EAGVAQSPRYKIIEKRQSVAFWCNPISGHATLYWYQQILGQGPKLLIQFQNNGVVDDSQLPKDRFSAERLKGVDSTLKIQPAKLEDSAVYLCASSPTRATNEKLFFGSGTQLSVL.

The rearrangement joins TRBV5-4 to TRBJ1-5; D not resolved. Germline V CDR1 and CDR2: SGHNT, YYREEE (reference sequence). The CDR3 runs 14 residues. The V end was cut by 1 base, the J end by 0 bases, with 5 bases between. Here the CDR3 DNA reads TGTGCCAGCAGCTTGCCCCATAGCAATCAGCCCCAGCATTTT. As protein: CASSLPHSNQPQHF.